The entry that follows covers one T cell receptor (beta chain) sequence. This clone's antigen is unknown. No qualities accompany the bases; no much larger clone lies one base away. Donors were healthy HIV-negative adults with no recently reported acute infections or vaccinations. All donors were Caucasian adults living in Nashville, Tennessee, USA. CD4+ T cells were enriched by magnetic negative selection; naive cells were then positively selected on CD45RA, and the negative fraction formed the memory subset. Blood was collected by leukapheresis, and PBMCs were isolated by Ficoll-Histopaque density gradient centrifugation and then cryopreserved in liquid nitrogen vapor phase. Purity and quantity of every magnetically sorted T cell population were checked by analytical flow cytometry. From each sorted fraction, genomic DNA was isolated and quantified by UV absorbance on a Nanodrop 2000c. V is clipped by 6 bases and J by 2 bases, and the sequence between their germline boundaries is 10 bases long. CDR1 and CDR2, per the germline V gene, are SGHRS and YFSETQ. The CDR3 runs 13 residues from the cysteine to the phenylalanine. The sequence is cut down to CDR3 DNA, 39 bases in frame from base 1.

This record comes from a study of shared clonotypes between healthy human individuals (dated by TCRdb to 2019 to 2021). Regarding the complete study: The cohort comprised a couple of women and a few men aged 18 to 49 years. Each donor's leukapheresis produced roughly between roughly 0.85 and 9.5 billion PBMCs. To estimate repertoire size and how much clonotype sharing occurs between individuals, the study deeply sequenced the blood TCR repertoires of several healthy adults. For each donor, CD4 naive and CD4 memory were each run on three plates, CD8 naive on two plates, and CD8 memory on one plate. Libraries were prepared and TCR repertoires were sequenced by different laboratories using diverse techniques, in order to increase sequencing depth and limit assay-specific biases.

Using the deep immunoSEQ assay, multiplex PCR amplified TCR CDR3 regions from genomic DNA. For each cell subset, the extracted genomic DNA was distributed evenly across all wells of several immunoSEQ 96-well plates, and each plate served as one replicate. For sorted subsets, about 200 ng genomic DNA, equal to tens of thousands of T cell genomes, was loaded into each replicate PCR. Purified libraries were quantified with a Qubit 3.0 fluorometer, sized on a Bioanalyzer 2100, and re-quantified with the KAPA Library Quantification kit. Every immunoSEQ 96-well plate was sequenced on a dedicated single-read 150-cycle Illumina NextSeq 550 flow cell. The paper's data handling went like this. Because only junctional sequences without quality scores were contained in the immunoSEQ output, filtering matching that applied to full-length reads could not be performed. To assign V/J genes and CDR3, sequences were annotated using PyIR, a Python wrapper for IgBLAST v1.9, with IMGT germline references. Any read was removed if the V/J assignment was weak (E-value above 1e-6), the CDR3 was missing, or the read contained stop codons, out-of-frame junctions, or ambiguous translated residues. A V3J clonotype was defined by an identical inferred V gene, J gene, and CDR3 amino acid sequence. The percentage overlap between two repertoires was calculated by dividing the number of shared unique clonotypes by the size of the smaller repertoire. Three approaches were used to assess repertoire richness: RTK rarefaction, the Chao1 estimator, and Recon v2.1 estimates of unobserved clonotypes. For all TCRbeta clonotypes obtained by the gDNA method from a few donors, generation probabilities were computed with OLGA. The source is immuneACCESS, and TCRdb retained only in-frame sequences with V and J called. Part of the clones is not carried over; for the studies checked, unresolved V genes explain less than half of this, and the remainder is unexplained. V and J calls and clone size are copied from that table; D and trimming were computed from the DNA. The sample includes about a million clones, with 65% to 75% observed a single time. About 1.5% of the sample is in the top ten clones.

What the study reported, not specific to this receptor: Higher generation probabilities were observed for clonotypes shared by all four sorted-subset donors than for non-shared clonotypes. Because the study included a small number of donors, the genetic and exposure-history diversity represented was limited. Sampling was restricted to blood, and TCR repertoires in tissues likely differ from the TCR repertoires found in blood. Pairwise subsampling indicated that sequencing depth was expected to affect the degree of clonotype sharing among donors. Incomplete sequencing was indicated by rarefaction of sorted-subset datasets, despite the large sequencing depth. Naive subsets generally had larger estimated clonotype richness than memory subsets. Across a few donors, about 5% of naive CD4, roughly 3.5% of naive CD8, 2.3% of memory CD4, and 0.4% of memory CD8 clonotypes were shared.

The clonotype was recovered from a man younger than 30 in good health. The chain uses TRBV5-1 and TRBJ2-3, with the D gene not clear enough to name. Sequencing was performed on memory CD4+ T cells sorted from blood. Reading the label with the study, this specimen's cell subset or site is: CD45RA-negative fraction. The DNA reads TGCGCCAGCATCGACGGACCCACAGATACGCAGTATTTT. This is translated as CASIDGPTDTQYF. This CDR3, with the reference TRBV5-1 and TRBJ2-3 proteins standing in past its ends, gives the full variable domain KAGVTQTPRYLIKTRGQQVTLSCSPISGHRSVSWYQQTPGQGLQFLFEYFSETQRNKGNFPGRFSGRQFSNSRSEMNVSTLELGDSALYLCASIDGPTDTQYFGPGTRLTVL.